This T cell receptor beta chain appears in the sequencing data of a study of T cell responses to AZD1222 COVID-19 vaccine. Study background: Analyses pooled second doses at about 4 or about 12 weeks.

V was trimmed by 5 bases and J by 0 bases, leaving 12 bases between them. The CDR3 is made up of 15 amino acids. Germline values: CDR1 LNHNV, CDR2 YYDKDF (reference sequence). Clones were read by immunoSEQ multiplex PCR, and TCRdb kept only the in-frame ones, dropping some. The repertoire holds about 130,000 clones, approximately 93% seen once, with about 0.91% in the top ten. This sequence originates from an adult in good health. The chain links TRBV15 to TRBJ2-3; tentative D call: TRBD1 (7 bases). This sample comprised peripheral blood, obtained on day 0 of AZD1222 vaccination. CDR3 amino acids: CATSHRGGSTDTQYF. In nucleotides, the CDR3 is TGTGCCACCAGCCACAGGGGAGGTAGCACAGATACGCAGTATTTT.